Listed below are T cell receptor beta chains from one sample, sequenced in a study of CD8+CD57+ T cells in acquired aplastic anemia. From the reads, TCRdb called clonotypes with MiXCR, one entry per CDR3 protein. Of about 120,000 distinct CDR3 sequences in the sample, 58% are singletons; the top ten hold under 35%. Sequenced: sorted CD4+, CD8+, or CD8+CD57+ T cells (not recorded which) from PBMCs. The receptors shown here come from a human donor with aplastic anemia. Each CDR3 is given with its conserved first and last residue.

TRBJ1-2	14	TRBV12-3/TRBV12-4	CASSRDANSYGYTF
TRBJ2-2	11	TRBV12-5	CASGWFGELFF
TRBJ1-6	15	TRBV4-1	CASSQDPSGLSPLHF
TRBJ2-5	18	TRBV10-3	CAISEPATGLGGQETQYF
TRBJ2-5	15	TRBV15	CATSRERDSGETQYF
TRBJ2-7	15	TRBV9	CASSTQLAGGNEQYF
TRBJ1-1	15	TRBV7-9	CASSLGAGGVTEAFF
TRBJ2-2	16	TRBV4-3	CASSQDSGRETGELFF
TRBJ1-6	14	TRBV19	CASSITGADSPLHF
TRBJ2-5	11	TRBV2	CASSDLETQYF
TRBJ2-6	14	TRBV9	CASTRSSGANVLTF
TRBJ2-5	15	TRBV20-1	CSAFEPGGAGETQYF
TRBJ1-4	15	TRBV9	CASSVGPGGDEKLFF
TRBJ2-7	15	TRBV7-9	CASSSGLAGPYEQYF
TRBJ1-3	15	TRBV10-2	CASRGRGNSGNTIYF
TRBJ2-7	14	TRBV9	CASSVGGLAAEQYF
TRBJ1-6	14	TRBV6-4	CASSPTPHNSPLHF
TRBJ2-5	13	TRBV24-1	CATSDTSVETQYF